A single sample is the source of the 16 T cell receptor beta chains below, sequenced in a study of vaccination effects on CD4 cells after COVID-19. Sequencing was performed with immunoSEQ multiplex PCR; in TCRdb, only in-frame clones are kept and a portion is missing. The data contain approximately 37,000 clones, 65% to 85% of them singletons. For these receptors, no antigen is known. Once cultured for 10 days, the cells underwent separation to obtain CD4+ T cells. Here the sequenced sample was CD4+ T cells from PBMCs cultured without peptide, taken before COVID-19 vaccination. These receptors were obtained from a human donor who received a COVID-19 vaccine.

This chain uses TRBV7-5 with TRBJ2-4; the table's D gene call, TRBD2, was not cross checked with the DNA. TRBV7-5 is a recognized pseudogene. The CDR3 length is 18 residues. The DNA for the CDR3 is TGTGCCAGAAGCCTTGGACTAGCCGACCTCCCACGTAAAAACATTCAGTACTTC. This gives the protein CARSLGLADLPRKNIQYF.

The chain uses TRBV10-2 and TRBJ2-3, with D perhaps TRBD1 (5 bases). The ends were cut back, 5 bases at V and 4 bases at J, with 7 bases in the middle. Germline CDR1 WSHSY, CDR2 SAAADI. CDR3 length equals 12 residues. CDR3 loop: CASSQGADTQYF. The CDR3 region has the DNA TGCGCCAGCAGTCAGGGTGCAGATACGCAGTATTTT.

The chain employs TRBV9 and TRBJ2-1, with TRBD2 matching over 9 bases. J gave up 2 bases and V 3 bases, and 6 bases lay outside the gene matches. The germline V gene has CDR1 SGDLS and CDR2 YYNGEE. This CDR3 comprises 16 residues. Here the CDR3 DNA reads TGTGCCAGCAGCGCGAGCGGGAGGCCTCCCTACAATGAGCAGTTCTTC. Translated: CASSASGRPPYNEQFF.

The table lists this clone with a count of one. V usage is TRBV5-1 and J usage is TRBJ2-5; D may match TRBD1 or TRBD2 (5 bases each). The CDR3 loop spans 13 amino acids. Germline V gene lookup returns CDR1 SGHRS and CDR2 YFSETQ. The ends were cut back, 4 bases at V and 1 base at J, with 8 bases in the middle. This chain's CDR3 is CASSRGTQETQYF. CDR3 sequence (DNA): TGCGCCAGCAGCCGAGGGACCCAAGAGACCCAGTACTTC.

The gene calls are TRBV19 and TRBJ1-1; D is unclear. Germline lookup yields CDR1 LNHDA and CDR2 SQIVND (reference sequence). There are 15 residues in the CDR3. V lost 1 base and J lost 1, with 10 bases in between. In DNA form, the CDR3 reads TGTGCCAGTAGTATAGGGTCTCGTGCGAACACTGAAGCTTTCTTT. It encodes CASSIGSRANTEAFF.

V usage is TRBV29-1 and J usage is TRBJ2-7, with no clear D. Trimming took off 4 bases at V and 6 bases at J, with 13 bases between the two ends. This CDR3 region has 12 residues. The germline V gene has CDR1 SQVTM and CDR2 ANQGSEA. The CDR3, as DNA: TGCAGCGTTGGTACAGCGATACTCGAGCAGTACTTC. This sequence encodes CSVGTAILEQYF.

This clone occurred a few times. The V gene is TRBV7-9, the J gene TRBJ2-2; D perhaps matches TRBD2 (6 bases). V was cut by 4 bases and J by 2 bases, with 17 bases left in between. This CDR3 region has 17 residues. CDR1 SEHNR and CDR2 FQNEAQ come from the germline V gene (reference sequence). The CDR3 DNA sequence: TGTGCCAGCAGCTGGACCCCAGGACTATTAAACACCGGGGAGCTGTTTTTT. Protein product: CASSWTPGLLNTGELFF.

This chain links TRBV6-2 or TRBV6-3 with TRBJ1-2; no reliable D call. V gave up 2 bases and J gave up 4 bases, with 5 bases separating them. Germline V lookup: CDR1 MNHEY, CDR2 SVGEGT. The CDR3 spans 12 residues. CDR3: CASSYGVYGYTF. CDR3 DNA sequence: TGTGCCAGCAGTTACGGAGTCTATGGCTACACCTTC.

This clone has more than one count but fewer than ten. This chain connects TRBV4-2 to TRBJ2-2; 11 nucleotides line up with TRBD2. After removal of 1 base from V and 5 bases from J, the junction contained 0 bases not matched to a gene. CDR3 length: 15 amino acids. CDR1 is LGHNA and CDR2 is YNFKEQ in the germline V gene. The chain's CDR3 is CASSQASGGTGELFF. Written as DNA, the CDR3 is TGTGCCAGCAGCCAAGCTAGCGGGGGGACCGGGGAGCTGTTTTTT.

This sequence joins TRBV7-8 and TRBJ2-5; 10 bases line up with TRBD2. Per the germline V gene, CDR1 is SGHVS and CDR2 is FQNEAQ. The CDR3 totals 18 residues. Trimming at V came to 1 base and at J to 5 bases, leaving 13 bases not matched to a gene. The CDR3 DNA reads as TGTGCCAGCAGCTTAGGGGCTATAGCGGGAGGAATTACCGAGACCCAGTACTTC. Protein: CASSLGAIAGGITETQYF.

The V and J genes are TRBV15 and TRBJ2-3, with 7 bases identical to TRBD2. Losses at the gene ends were 8 bases for V and 4 bases for J; bases not matched to a gene: 3. Germline lookup yields CDR1 LNHNV and CDR2 YYDKDF (reference sequence). CDR3 length: 12 amino acids. The CDR3 sequence is CATRGVPDTQYF. CDR3 nucleotide sequence: TGTGCCACCCGGGGGGTCCCAGATACGCAGTATTTT.

This chain joins TRBV15 and TRBJ1-2, with unresolved D. CDR1 and CDR2 (germline): LNHNV, YYDKDF (reference sequence). The V end lost 0 bases, the J end lost 8 bases, and 19 bases lay between the germline ends. The CDR3 loop spans 16 amino acids. As DNA, the CDR3 is TGTGCCACCAGCAGAGATAGGGCAAGTTCGCTCGGGGGCTACACCTTC. It encodes CATSRDRASSLGGYTF.

This clone was counted only a few times. The rearrangement links TRBV5-4 to TRBJ2-2; 7 nucleotides line up with TRBD2. The germline gives CDR1 SGHNT, CDR2 YYREEE (reference sequence). CDR3 size: 16 residues. Trimming removed 0 bases from V and 3 bases from J; junction bases left unmatched: 5. The CDR3 coding sequence is TGTGCCAGCAGCTTGGCGGGCGGGAGAGACACCGGGGAGCTGTTTTTT. Translating gives CASSLAGGRDTGELFF.

This chain connects TRBV7-2 to TRBJ1-5; D unclear. The length of the CDR3 is 14 residues. The V end lost 4 bases, the J end lost 2 bases, and 9 bases lay between the germline ends. Looked up from germline, CDR1 is SGHTA and CDR2 is FQGNSA. The CDR3 bases are TGTGCCAGCAGCTCCAATCTCGGCAATCAGCCCCAGCATTTT. Translation: CASSSNLGNQPQHF. Supplemented by reference TRBV7-2 and TRBJ1-5, the full variable domain reads GAGVSQSPSNKVTEKGKDVELRCDPISGHTALYWYRQSLGQGLEFLIYFQGNSAPDKSGLPSDRFSAERTGGSVSTLTIQRTQQEDSAVYLCASSSNLGNQPQHFGDGTRLSIL.

The rearrangement joins TRBV28 to TRBJ1-1; 7 bases align to TRBD1. In germline, CDR1 is MDHEN, CDR2 SYDVKM. This CDR3 is 15 amino acids long. V dropped 5 bases and J dropped 0; count of bases not matched to a gene: 6. The CDR3 spells CASSAPGQLNTEAFF. The DNA for the CDR3 is TGTGCCAGCAGTGCACCGGGACAGTTGAACACTGAAGCTTTCTTT.

The V gene is TRBV7-2, the J gene TRBJ2-1, with TRBD2 matching over 11 bases. This CDR3 contains 16 residues. After removal of 5 bases from V and 10 bases from J, the junction contained 13 bases not matched to a gene. The germline V gene encodes CDR1 SGHTA and CDR2 FQGNSA. The CDR3 nucleotides read TGTGCCAGCAGCCTCTTAGCGGGGGGGACACTGGGGGAGCAGTTCTTC. This codes for CASSLLAGGTLGEQFF.